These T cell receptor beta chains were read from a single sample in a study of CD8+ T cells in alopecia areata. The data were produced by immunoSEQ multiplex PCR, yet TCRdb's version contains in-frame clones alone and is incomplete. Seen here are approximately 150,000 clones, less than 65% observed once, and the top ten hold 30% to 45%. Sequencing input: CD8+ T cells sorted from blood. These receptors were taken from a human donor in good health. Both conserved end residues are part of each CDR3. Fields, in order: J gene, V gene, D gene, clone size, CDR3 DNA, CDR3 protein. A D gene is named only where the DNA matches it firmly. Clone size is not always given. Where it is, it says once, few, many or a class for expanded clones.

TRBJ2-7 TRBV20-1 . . TGCAGTCTGACGGATTCCTACGAGCAGTACTTC CSLTDSYEQYF
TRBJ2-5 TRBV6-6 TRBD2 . TGTGCCAGCAGTCAGGGACTAGCGGGGGCAGAGACCCAGTACTTC CASSQGLAGAETQYF
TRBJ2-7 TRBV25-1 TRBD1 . TGTGCCAGCAGTGAATATGGGGGACAGGATCCCTACGAGCAGTACTTC CASSEYGGQDPYEQYF
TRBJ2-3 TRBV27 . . TGTGCCAGCAGTTTGTACCGTACAGATACGCAGTATTTT CASSLYRTDTQYF
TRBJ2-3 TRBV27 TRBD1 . TGTGCCAGCAGTTCAACGCCAGGGGGCAGGGCAGATACGCAGTATTTT CASSSTPGGRADTQYF
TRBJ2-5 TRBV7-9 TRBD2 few TGTGCCAGCAGCTTAAGGGGACTAGTCCAAGAGACCCAGTACTTC CASSLRGLVQETQYF
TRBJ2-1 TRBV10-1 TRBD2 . TGCGCCAGCAGAGAGGCCCGCCTAGCGGGAGGAACCGATGAGCAGTTCTTC CASREARLAGGTDEQFF
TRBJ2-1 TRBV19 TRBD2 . TGTGCCAGTACCCCGCGGGAGGACAATGAGCAGTTCTTC CASTPREDNEQFF
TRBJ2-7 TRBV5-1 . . TGCGCCAGCAGCCAGTACTACGAGCAGTACTTC CASSQYYEQYF
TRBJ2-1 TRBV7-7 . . TGTGCTAGCAGCCCGCCGGAAGGTGAGCAGTTCTTC CASSPPEGEQFF
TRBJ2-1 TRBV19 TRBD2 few TGTGCCAGTAGTAGCGGGAGAACCTACAATGAGCAGTTCTTC CASSSGRTYNEQFF
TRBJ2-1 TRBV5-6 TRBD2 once TGTGCCAGCAGCCGAGGGACTAGCGGTATTTCATTCTACAATGAGCAGTTCTTC CASSRGTSGISFYNEQFF
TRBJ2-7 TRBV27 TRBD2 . TGTGCCAGCGGAGTAGCGGGAGCCTACGAGCAGTACTTC CASGVAGAYEQYF
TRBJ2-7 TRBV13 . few TGTGCCAGCAGCTTAGGAGCGAGCTCCTACGAGCAGTACTTC CASSLGASSYEQYF
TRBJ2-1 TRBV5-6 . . TGTGCCAGCAGCTGGCCGGCTGGTGCACTAGTCGGGAATGAGCAGTTCTTC CASSWPAGALVGNEQFF
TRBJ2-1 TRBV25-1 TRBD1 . TGTGCCAGCAGTGAAATTGAGGGACAGGGTTTCAATGAGCAGTTCTTC CASSEIEGQGFNEQFF
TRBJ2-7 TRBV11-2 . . TGTGCCAGCAGCTTGGGTGGGACCGAGCAGTACTTC CASSLGGTEQYF
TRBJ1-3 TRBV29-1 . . TGCAGCGTTCAGGGTCGAGGAAACACCATATATTTT CSVQGRGNTIYF
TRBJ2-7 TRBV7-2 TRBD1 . TGTGCCAGCAGCCCCCAGGGGGCCTACGAGCAGTACTTC CASSPQGAYEQYF
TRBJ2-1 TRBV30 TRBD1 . TGTGCCTGGAGCATTCGGACAGGGGAATATGAGCAGTTCTTC CAWSIRTGEYEQFF
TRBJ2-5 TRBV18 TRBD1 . TGTGCCAGCTCACTCCGGGACAGGGGGGAAGAGACCCAGTACTTC CASSLRDRGEETQYF
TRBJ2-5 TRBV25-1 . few TGTGCCAGCAGTGCGGACAGACGAGAGACCCAGTACTTC CASSADRRETQYF
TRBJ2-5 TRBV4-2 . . TGTGCCAGCAGCCAAGATTTGGGAACCAGCGGGGAGACCCAGTACTTC CASSQDLGTSGETQYF
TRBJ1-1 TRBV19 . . TGTGCCAGTAGTAAAAACAAGGTCGGGACGATGCAAGCTTTCTTT CASSKNKVGTMQAFF
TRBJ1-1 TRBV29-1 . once TGCAGCGTTGAAATCCCTGGACAGCCGTCAGGAGCTTTCTTT CSVEIPGQPSGAFF
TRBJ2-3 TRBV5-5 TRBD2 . TGTGCCAGCAGCTTGGCGGGAGGCGCCACTAGCACAGATACGCAGTATTTT CASSLAGGATSTDTQYF
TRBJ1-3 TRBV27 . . TGTGCCAGCAGTAGAACAGGCCATCTGGGAAACACCATATATTTT CASSRTGHLGNTIYF
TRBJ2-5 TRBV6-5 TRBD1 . TGTGCCAGCAGTGGGGACAGGCAACAAGAGACCCAGTACTTC CASSGDRQQETQYF
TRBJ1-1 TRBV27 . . TGTGCCAGCAGTTTAACGGGGGCCTTGATAGAAGCTTTCTTT CASSLTGALIEAFF
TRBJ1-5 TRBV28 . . TGTGCCAGCACTGACGGACGCAATCAGCCCCAGCATTTT CASTDGRNQPQHF
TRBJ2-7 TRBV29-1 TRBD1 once TGCAGCGTTCTCGGGACAGAAGACTACGAGCAGTACTTC CSVLGTEDYEQYF
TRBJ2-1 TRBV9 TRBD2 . TGTGCCAGCAGCAATCCTAGCGGGTCCAACTACAATGAGCAGTTCTTC CASSNPSGSNYNEQFF
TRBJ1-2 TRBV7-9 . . TGTGCCAGCAGTTCTCTTTATGGCTACACCTTC CASSSLYGYTF
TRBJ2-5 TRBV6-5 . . TGTGCCAGCAGTTACCTAGGGGGGATGGTAGAGACCCAGTACTTC CASSYLGGMVETQYF
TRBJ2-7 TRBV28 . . TGTGCCAGCAGTTTACGAGGGGTCCACGAGCAGTACTTC CASSLRGVHEQYF
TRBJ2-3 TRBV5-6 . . TGTGCCAGCAGCTTGGAGGGGTCCGGGCCGTTCACAGATACGCAGTATTTT CASSLEGSGPFTDTQYF
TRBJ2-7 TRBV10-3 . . TGTGCCATCCGCCAGGGGACCCACGTATCCTACGAGCAGTACTTC CAIRQGTHVSYEQYF
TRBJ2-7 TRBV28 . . TGTGCCAGCAGTTTATTCGGGAGTTCCTACGAGCAGTACTTC CASSLFGSSYEQYF
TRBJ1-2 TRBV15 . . TGTGCCACCAGCAGAGATCAACAGGGAAGAGGCTACACCTTC CATSRDQQGRGYTF
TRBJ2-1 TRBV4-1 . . TGCGCCAGCAGCCAAAGGAGTTATCCCAACAATGAGCAGTTCTTC CASSQRSYPNNEQFF
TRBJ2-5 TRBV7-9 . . TGTGCCAGCAGCTTGGCCTGGGACCAGTACTTC CASSLAWDQYF
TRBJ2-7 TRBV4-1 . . TGCGCCAGCAGCCCTGGGGCCCGGGGGACAGACGAGCAGTACTTC CASSPGARGTDEQYF
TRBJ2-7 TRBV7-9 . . TGTGCCAGCAGCTTAGATGCCAGCTCCTACGAGCAGTACTTC CASSLDASSYEQYF
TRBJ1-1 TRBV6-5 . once TGTGCCAGCAGTTTATCTCTAGGGACTGAAGCTTTCTTT CASSLSLGTEAFF
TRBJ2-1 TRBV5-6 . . TGTGCCAGCAGCCCTCAAGACAATGAGCAGTTCTTC CASSPQDNEQFF
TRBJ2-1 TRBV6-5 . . TGTGCCAGCAGTTACTCGAACGTCAATGAGCAGTTCTTC CASSYSNVNEQFF
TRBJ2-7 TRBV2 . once TGTGCCAGCAGTGTGGGGTTCACCTACGAGCAGTACTTC CASSVGFTYEQYF
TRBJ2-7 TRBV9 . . TGTGCCAGCAGCGAATCGGGAAGGGCTTACGAGCAGTACTTC CASSESGRAYEQYF
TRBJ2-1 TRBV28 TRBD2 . TGTGCCAGCAGTGTGGAGCGGGAGGGCCAATACTACAATGAGCAGTTCTTC CASSVEREGQYYNEQFF
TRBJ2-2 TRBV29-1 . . TGCAGCGTTTTGGGACGCCGGGAGCTGTTTTTT CSVLGRRELFF
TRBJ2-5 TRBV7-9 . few TGTGCCAGCTTAGACAGCATTACGTGGACCCAGTACTTC CASLDSITWTQYF
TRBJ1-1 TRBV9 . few TGTGCCAGCAGTCAAGGTCCCCATGAAGCTTTCTTT CASSQGPHEAFF